These 20 T cell receptor beta chains came from one sample sequenced in a study of CD8 T cells in Susac syndrome. About 0.5 to 1 ug RNA was reverse transcribed with random hexamers. TCRdb called the immunoSEQ multiplex PCR reads again in MiXCR, with one record for every CDR3 protein. This table holds 100,000 to 150,000 distinct CDR3 sequences, 90% to 95% found once. The sequenced material came from CD4+ T cells from PBMCs. These receptor sequences come from a human donor in good health.

This chain links TRBV20-1 with TRBJ2-3; D gene ambiguous. In germline, CDR1 is DFQATT, CDR2 SNEGSKA (reference sequence). CDR3 length equals 12 residues. V was shortened by 3 bases and J by 5 bases, with 9 bases between the two germline ends. CDR3 in DNA: TGCAGTGCTAGGCCGGGTGGAGATACGCAGTATTTT. Translation gives CSARPGGDTQYF.

This chain connects TRBV5-1 to TRBJ2-2, with 13 bases matching TRBD2. CDR1 is SGHRS and CDR2 is YFSETQ in the germline V gene. This CDR3 has 16 residues. J was trimmed by 6 bases and V by 3 bases; bases with no gene match: 5. The CDR3 spells CASSYGTSGNPGELFF. Written as DNA, the CDR3 is TGCGCCAGCAGCTACGGGACTAGCGGGAATCCCGGGGAGCTGTTTTTT.

The V gene is TRBV7-4, the J gene TRBJ1-5; no reliable D call. Germline V gives CDR1 SGHVT, CDR2 SQSDAQ. CDR3 length: 16 amino acids. V lost 5 bases and J lost 2, with 16 bases in between. This CDR3 is CASSPGGGGCNQPQHF. Here the CDR3 DNA reads TGTGCCAGCAGCCCGGGCGGTGGCGGCTGCAATCAGCCCCAGCATTTT.

The gene calls are TRBV4-3 and TRBJ2-2, with D tentatively TRBD1 (7 bases). The V end lost 3 bases, the J end lost 7 bases, and 15 bases lay between the germline ends. Germline V lookup: CDR1 LGHNA, CDR2 YSLEER. The CDR3 sequence is 15 residues long. CDR3 nucleotides: TGCGCCAGCAGCCAGCCCGCCCAGGGGGGCGGGGAGCTGTTTTTT. Amino acids: CASSQPAQGGGELFF.

The CDR3 loop reads CASSFRGADTEAFF. CDR3 bases: TGTGCCAGCAGTTTCCGAGGGGCGGACACTGAAGCTTTCTTT. This rearrangement joins TRBV12-3 or TRBV12-4 to TRBJ1-1, with D possibly TRBD1 on 5 matching bases. The CDR3 extends over 14 amino acids. With 3 bases removed from V and 3 bases from J, the gap between germline ends came to 11 bases.

V usage is TRBV29-1 and J usage is TRBJ2-3, with D possibly matching TRBD1 (5 bases). The CDR3 has 13 amino acids. Germline loops: CDR1 SQVTM, CDR2 ANQGSEA. V lost 6 bases to trimming and J lost 2 bases, with 12 bases between them. The CDR3 sequence: CSVRQGFTDTQYF. The CDR3, as DNA: TGCAGCGTGCGTCAGGGTTTCACAGATACGCAGTATTTT.

Here the CDR3 reads CASSRDRDQPQHF. The CDR3 DNA follows: TGTGCCAGCAGCCGGGACAGGGATCAGCCCCAGCATTTT. The V call is TRBV13, the J call TRBJ1-5; 9 bases line up with TRBD1. Germline trimming cut 5 bases from V and 5 bases from J; bases unmatched to any gene: 1. The CDR3 sequence is 13 residues long. Germline V gives CDR1 PRHDT, CDR2 FYEKMQ (reference sequence).

The chain links TRBV6-2 or TRBV6-3 to TRBJ1-1; TRBD1 matches at 12 bases. Per germline, CDR1 MNHEY and CDR2 SVGEGT. The CDR3 loop spans 16 amino acids. After removal of 7 bases from V and 5 bases from J, the junction contained 11 bases not matched to a gene. CDR3 DNA sequence: TGTGCCAGCAATACTATGGGACAGGGGGCTGGTACTGAAGCTTTCTTT. Translation gives CASNTMGQGAGTEAFF.

This chain connects TRBV19 to TRBJ1-5; D is undetermined. CDR3 length: 16 residues. Germline V gene lookup returns CDR1 LNHDA and CDR2 SQIVND (reference sequence). Trimming left V 4 bases short and J 6 bases short, with 19 bases between. CDR3 sequence (DNA): TGTGCCAGTAGTAACCCTCCGGGCCAGACGGTTCAGCCCCAGCATTTT. This sequence encodes CASSNPPGQTVQPQHF.

The chain has TRBV15 and TRBJ1-1; 8 positions match TRBD1. After removal of 6 bases from V and 1 base from J, the junction contained 13 bases not matched to a gene. The CDR3 runs 17 residues. Per the germline V gene, CDR1 is LNHNV and CDR2 is YYDKDF (reference sequence). CDR3 nucleotides: TGTGCCACCAGAAACCCTGGGACAGGCCCTACGAACACTGAAGCTTTCTTT. It is translated as CATRNPGTGPTNTEAFF.

V gene TRBV3-1 combines with J gene TRBJ2-2; D is possibly TRBD1 or TRBD2 (5 bases each). Trimming stripped 3 bases from V and 9 bases from J, with 14 bases between. Germline V lookup: CDR1 LGHDT, CDR2 YNNKEL (reference sequence). There are 14 residues in the CDR3. Written as DNA, the CDR3 is TGTGCCAGCAGCCATAGGACACCGGACTGGGAGCTGTTTTTT. Its translation is CASSHRTPDWELFF.

The chain links TRBV6-2 or TRBV6-3 to TRBJ2-7; D possibly matches TRBD1 or TRBD2 (5 bases each). V gave up 3 bases and J gave up 2 bases, with 23 bases separating them. The V gene's germline CDR1 is MNHEY and CDR2 SVGEGT. The length of the CDR3 is 18 residues. DNA of the CDR3: TGTGCCAGCAGTTATTCCCTCCCTCCGGGACCGAGAACCTACGAGCAGTACTTC. Amino acids: CASSYSLPPGPRTYEQYF.

This chain uses TRBV5-1 with TRBJ2-5; 10 bases line up with TRBD1. The length of the CDR3 is 16 residues. The J segment lost 2 bases and the V segment lost 1 base, leaving 5 bases of the junction unmatched. Germline CDR1 is SGHRS and CDR2 is YFSETQ. The CDR3 coding sequence is TGCGCCAGCAGCTTGTTTCCGGGACAGGGGCAAGAGACCCAGTACTTC. This sequence encodes CASSLFPGQGQETQYF.

Regarding this clonotype: The junction departs from the called germline gene at one end, perhaps through a read error. The genes are TRBV7-2 and TRBJ2-1; 11 positions agree with TRBD2. Germline CDR1 and CDR2: SGHTA and FQGNSA. The CDR3 length is 15 residues. The CDR3 region is CASSLASGRWNEQFF. As DNA, the CDR3 is TGTGCCAGCAGCCTAGCTAGCGGGAGGTGGAATGAGCAGTTCTTC.

This chain links TRBV3-1 with TRBJ2-7; 10 positions match TRBD1. The V and J ends lost 0 bases and 3 bases, in that order; junction bases with no gene match: 5. The CDR3 loop spans 16 amino acids. The germline CDR1 and CDR2 sequences are LGHDT and YNNKEL (reference sequence). In DNA form, the CDR3 reads TGTGCCAGCAGCCAAGATGAGGGACAGGGGCACTACGAGCAGTACTTC. The encoded protein is CASSQDEGQGHYEQYF.

The chain has TRBV12-3 or TRBV12-4 and TRBJ1-2, with 9 positions matching TRBD1. This CDR3 region has 14 residues. V trimming: 6 bases; J trimming: 7 bases; junction bases outside the gene matches: 9. The CDR3, as DNA: TGTGCCAGCAGCCCAGGACAGGGGTATTCTGGCTACACCTTC. Translated, it gives CASSPGQGYSGYTF.

The V call is TRBV4-3, the J call TRBJ2-1; 7 bases are shared with TRBD2. Trimming took 0 bases from V and 7 from J; bases not matched to a gene: 9. This CDR3 is built from 16 residues. Per germline, CDR1 LGHNA and CDR2 YSLEER. The CDR3 region is CASSQDGGRTGNEQFF. The CDR3 nucleotides are TGCGCCAGCAGCCAAGACGGCGGGAGAACCGGTAATGAGCAGTTCTTC.

The CDR3 is CASTWLVGGLNTEAFF. The CDR3 DNA follows: TGTGCCAGCACCTGGCTAGTTGGGGGGCTGAACACTGAAGCTTTCTTT. This chain links TRBV5-6 with TRBJ1-1, with TRBD1 as a possible D gene (6 bases). V was shortened by 6 bases and J by 0 bases, with 18 bases between the two germline ends. Germline values: CDR1 SGHDT, CDR2 YYEEEE. This CDR3 region has 16 residues.

In this sample, this clonotype turned up a few times. This chain joins TRBV7-2 and TRBJ1-1; perhaps TRBD1 as D (6 bases). CDR3 length: 12 amino acids. Trimming pared 4 bases from V and 10 bases from J, leaving 13 bases between. Germline V lookup: CDR1 SGHTA, CDR2 FQGNSA. The CDR3 is CASSSLQGGAFF. CDR3 DNA sequence: TGTGCCAGCAGCTCCCTACAGGGCGGAGCTTTCTTT.

The chain employs TRBV3-1 and TRBJ2-5; D is tentatively TRBD1 or TRBD2 (6 bases each). The V and J ends lost 3 bases and 5 bases respectively, with 19 bases between them. This CDR3 comprises 16 residues. Germline V gene sequence: CDR1 LGHDT, CDR2 YNNKEL (reference sequence). CDR3 protein: CASSHPKGAGGETQYF. Written as DNA, the CDR3 is TGTGCCAGCAGCCACCCCAAGGGAGCCGGGGGCGAGACCCAGTACTTC.